This T cell receptor beta chain stems from a study of control samples from healthy donors and cancer patients. Sequenced by immunoSEQ multiplex PCR; TCRdb stores in-frame clones only, minus some. The repertoire holds 150,000 or so clones, with roughly 93% as singletons. With 3 bases removed from V and 3 bases from J, the gap between germline ends came to 6 bases. This CDR3 contains 13 residues. This clone came up once. This clonotype originated in a man in his fifties or sixties in good health. Sample: blood. The chain links TRBV12-3 or TRBV12-4 to TRBJ1-5; D gene unclear. DNA of the CDR3: TGTGCCAGCAGTTTCTGGGACAATCAGCCCCAGCATTTT. Translated: CASSFWDNQPQHF.